This TCR beta chain was documented in a study of blood T cell repertoires in COVID-19. Study context: Samples taken during acute and convalescent COVID-19 were collected in the United States, Italy and Spain.

Profiling relied on immunoSEQ multiplex PCR, and the TCRdb table lists in-frame clones only, not all of them. In the table there are around 120,000 clones, 65% to 80% of which are singletons. The CDR3 extends over 13 amino acids. Germline lookup yields CDR1 MNHEY and CDR2 SVGAGI. The V segment lost 6 bases and the J segment 9 bases; nucleotides outside the gene matches: 7. The chain combines TRBV6-5 with TRBJ2-1; TRBD2 aligns across 8 bases. The sequencing sample was made of peripheral blood. This TCR was recovered from a human donor with acute or convalescent COVID-19. The donor label of this sample is uncertain. For the CDR3, the DNA is TGTGCCAGCAGCCCCGGGGGGGCCCTTGAGCAGTTCTTC. Amino acid sequence: CASSPGGALEQFF.